Here is one T cell receptor beta chain with its context. The repertoire was sequenced with immunoSEQ multiplex PCR; TCRdb's copy has only in-frame clones and lacks some. Counted here are fewer than 200,000 clones, around 80% occurring once; the ten biggest clones make up less than 4%. Trimming at V came to 6 bases and at J to 6 bases, leaving 9 bases not matched to a gene. The CDR3 contains 16 residues. Germline V gives CDR1 MDHEN, CDR2 SYDVKM. The sample comes from a study of blood T cell repertoires in COVID-19. Whole-study context: The origin of the acute and convalescent COVID-19 samples was the United States, Italy and Spain. Sample material is recorded as cDNA or gDNA derived from T cells, B-cell-depleted T cells, or PBMCs.

Across 20 to 25 US areas, participants ranged in age from about 18 to 89 years. The study assigned cohorts using participant-reported clinical history. Sequenced sample: PBMCs or T cells enriched from blood (not recorded which). The sequence derives from a woman in her fifties or sixties in a cohort exposed to, infected with or recovered from COVID-19 (not recorded which). This rearrangement joins TRBV28 to TRBJ2-5, with 14 bases aligning to TRBD2. The CDR3 spells CASSPPGTSGRQTQYF. In DNA form, the CDR3 reads TGTGCCAGCAGCCCTCCCGGGACTAGCGGGAGACAGACCCAGTACTTC.